This section outlines one T cell receptor (beta chain) sequence together with its context. Its antigen remains unidentified. The data are from a study of OX40 agonist ivuxolimab in advanced cancers. Study as a whole: The drug used for patients, ivuxolimab, was an agonistic anti-OX40 (CD134) antibody. Study results and caveats: Within 6 weeks, CD4+ and CD8+ blood T cells expanded clonally at 0.1 to 3.0 mg/kg.

Produced via immunoSEQ multiplex PCR; TCRdb's table is partial and in-frame only. The sample has about 100,000 clones; 89% are singletons. The CDR3 loop spans 19 amino acids. Germline V lookup: CDR1 SGHRS, CDR2 YFSETQ. After removal of 3 bases from V and 4 bases from J, the junction contained 14 bases not matched to a gene. The TCR was taken from an adult with an advanced solid tumor such as melanoma, head and neck, liver or kidney cancer. This chain uses TRBV5-1 with TRBJ2-5, with 14 bases that match TRBD2. The material was CD4+ or CD8+ T cells sorted from blood, obtained in a trial of the OX40 agonist ivuxolimab. The CDR3, as DNA: TGCGCCAGCAGCTCGCACGGGACTAGCGGGAGAGGGGTCAGAGAGACCCAGTACTTC. Translated, it gives CASSSHGTSGRGVRETQYF.